The 27 T cell receptor beta chains below come from one sample, sequenced in a study of blood T cell repertoires in COVID-19. Using immunoSEQ multiplex PCR, the repertoire was profiled, and TCRdb retains in-frame clones only, with some absent. The sample shows under 150,000 clones, roughly 85% of them seen only once. The sample comprised peripheral blood. The receptors shown here come from a man aged 35 to 55 with acute or convalescent COVID-19.

This clone occurred many times. The chain is built from TRBV5-4 and TRBJ2-7, with D possibly matching TRBD2 (5 bases). Germline CDR1 SGHNT, CDR2 YYREEE (reference sequence). V was clipped by 0 bases and J by 2 bases, with 12 bases between them. This CDR3 region has 15 residues. The CDR3 here is CASSLGSGLAYEQYF. The CDR3 region has the DNA TGTGCCAGCAGCTTGGGAAGCGGTTTAGCCTACGAGCAGTACTTC. Combining the CDR3 with reference TRBV5-4 and TRBJ2-7 gives the whole variable domain ETGVTQSPTHLIKTRGQQVTLRCSSQSGHNTVSWYQQALGQGPQFIFQYYREEENGRGNFPPRFSGLQFPNYSSELNVNALELDDSALYLCASSLGSGLAYEQYFGPGTRLTVT.

This clone was found many times. The chain employs TRBV4-1 and TRBJ1-2; no definite D call. Per germline, CDR1 MGHRA and CDR2 YSYEKL. CDR3 size: 12 residues. Trimming pared 3 bases from V and 4 bases from J, leaving 6 bases between. As DNA, the CDR3 is TGCGCCAGCAGCCAGAGGTTCTATGGCTACACCTTC. Amino acid sequence: CASSQRFYGYTF.

The J gene is TRBJ2-3, the V gene TRBV27; D is possibly TRBD2 (6 bases). V lost 5 bases, J lost 0 bases, and 18 bases lay in between. The CDR3 sequence is 17 residues long. Per germline, CDR1 MNHEY and CDR2 SMNVEV (reference sequence). CDR3: CASSPLPSGPSTDTQYF. CDR3 DNA: TGTGCCAGCAGTCCTCTCCCGAGCGGGCCTAGCACAGATACGCAGTATTTT.

The V gene is TRBV30, the J gene TRBJ2-2; D possibly corresponds to TRBD1 (5 bases). Germline assignment: CDR1 GTSNPN and CDR2 SVGIG (reference sequence). This CDR3 spans 14 amino acids. Trimming took off 2 bases at V and 2 bases at J, with 9 bases between the two ends. The CDR3 DNA reads as TGTGCCTGGAGTCCGACAGTTAACACCGGGGAGCTGTTTTTT. This encodes CAWSPTVNTGELFF.

The CDR3 nucleotides are TGCGCCAGCAGCCAAGATCAGGGAAGGAATTCACCCCTCCACTTT. This encodes CASSQDQGRNSPLHF. V usage is TRBV4-1 and J usage is TRBJ1-6, with D perhaps TRBD1 (5 bases). The germline V gene encodes CDR1 MGHRA and CDR2 YSYEKL. The ends were cut back, 0 bases at V and 7 bases at J, with 10 bases in the middle. There are 15 residues in the CDR3.

The chain joins TRBV24-1 to TRBJ2-7; perhaps TRBD1 as D (6 bases). Germline values: CDR1 KGHDR, CDR2 SFDVKD. With 5 bases removed from V and 3 bases from J, the gap between germline ends came to 13 bases. The CDR3 sequence is 14 residues long. This CDR3 is CATSGTEGDYEQYF. CDR3 DNA sequence: TGTGCCACCAGTGGGACCGAGGGGGACTACGAGCAGTACTTC.

This chain links TRBV6-5 with TRBJ1-6; 11 nucleotides line up with TRBD1. CDR3 length: 16 amino acids. After removal of 2 bases from V and 6 bases from J, the junction contained 3 bases not matched to a gene. CDR1 is MNHEY, CDR2 SVGAGI, per germline. This chain's CDR3 is CASSYLGQGGNSPLHF. As DNA, the CDR3 is TGTGCCAGCAGTTACCTGGGACAGGGGGGTAATTCACCCCTCCACTTT.

The chain joins TRBV12-3 or TRBV12-4 to TRBJ2-1; D may be TRBD2 (7 bases). Trimming removed 6 bases at V and 13 bases at J, with 13 bases between. The CDR3 has 11 amino acids. As DNA, the CDR3 is TGTGCCAGCAGACTGGGGGGGGCACAGTTCTTC. It encodes CASRLGGAQFF.

The chain links TRBV6-5 to TRBJ1-2; tentatively, D is TRBD1 (5 bases). V lost 7 bases, J lost 4 bases, and 16 bases lay in between. Germline V gene lookup returns CDR1 MNHEY and CDR2 SVGAGI. The CDR3 is made up of 14 amino acids. The CDR3 is CASIPLGRPYGYTF. CDR3 sequence (DNA): TGTGCCAGCATCCCCCTGGGGCGGCCCTATGGCTACACCTTC.

The chain has TRBV27 and TRBJ2-7; D might be TRBD1 (6 bases). The CDR3 has 14 amino acids. Germline V lookup: CDR1 MNHEY, CDR2 SMNVEV (reference sequence). V lost 3 bases and J 3 bases, leaving 12 bases between the germline ends. The CDR3 DNA reads TGTGCCAGCAGTTTGGCAGGGGTCAGCTACGAGCAGTACTTC. Translation: CASSLAGVSYEQYF.

The chain is built from TRBV5-1 and TRBJ2-7; 8 bases line up with TRBD2. The V and J ends lost 4 bases and 0 bases, in that order; junction bases with no gene match: 9. Germline V gene sequence: CDR1 SGHRS, CDR2 YFSETQ. This CDR3 contains 16 residues. The CDR3 coding sequence is TGCGCCAGCAGCCCCATCGGGGCGGGGGGCTCCTACGAGCAGTACTTC. Translation gives CASSPIGAGGSYEQYF.

This clone was found once. The chain is built from TRBV7-9 and TRBJ1-4, with 9 bases fitting TRBD1. With 7 bases clipped from V and 8 bases from J, the junction kept 8 bases outside the gene matches. Germline CDR1 and CDR2: SEHNR and FQNEAQ (reference sequence). The CDR3 has 14 amino acids. As DNA, the CDR3 is TGTGCCAGCACCAAGGGACAGGGTAAAGAAAAACTGTTTTTT. This encodes CASTKGQGKEKLFF.

J is TRBJ2-7 and V is TRBV7-2; D may be TRBD2 (6 bases). This CDR3 comprises 13 residues. Per germline, CDR1 SGHTA and CDR2 FQGNSA. Trimming took 5 bases from V and 3 from J, leaving 11 bases between them. CDR3 sequence (DNA): TGTGCCAGCAGCGCGGGACTTGTCTACGAGCAGTACTTC. The encoded protein is CASSAGLVYEQYF.

V and J are TRBV9 and TRBJ1-4; no reliable D call. The V gene's germline CDR1 is SGDLS and CDR2 YYNGEE. There are 15 residues in the CDR3. Between the trimmed V and J ends, which lost 0 bases and 11 bases, there was a span of 17 bases. This CDR3 is CASSVGGSPPGKLFF. The CDR3 region has the DNA TGTGCCAGCAGCGTAGGCGGATCGCCCCCCGGGAAACTGTTTTTT.

As DNA, the CDR3 is TGTGCCAGCAGCCCAGACAGGGTCGAGACCCAGTACTTC. Translated: CASSPDRVETQYF. The rearrangement links TRBV2 to TRBJ2-5; 7 positions match TRBD1. Germline V gives CDR1 SNHLY, CDR2 FYNNEI. J lost 5 bases, V lost 6 bases, and 6 bases had no gene match. The CDR3 has 13 amino acids.

The chain has TRBV9 and TRBJ2-3; D is possibly TRBD2 (6 bases). The CDR3 consists of 16 residues. The germline gives CDR1 SGDLS, CDR2 YYNGEE. V dropped 4 bases and J dropped 4 bases, with 19 bases sitting between them. The CDR3 spells CASSPGTSALADTQYF. Here the CDR3 DNA reads TGTGCCAGCAGCCCTGGGACTTCCGCACTGGCAGATACGCAGTATTTT.

This chain uses TRBV7-9 with TRBJ1-6; D possibly corresponds to TRBD1 (6 bases). CDR1 and CDR2 (germline): SEHNR, FQNEAQ (reference sequence). The CDR3 spans 13 residues. Deletions cut 5 bases from V and 7 bases from J, with 9 bases between. This CDR3 reads CASSATGNSPLHF. CDR3 nucleotide sequence: TGTGCCAGCAGCGCCACAGGGAATTCACCCCTCCACTTT.

The chain carries TRBV5-8 and TRBJ2-6, with unresolved D. The germline CDR1 and CDR2 sequences are SGHTS and YDEGEE. The CDR3 loop spans 13 amino acids. V lost 4 bases and J lost 4, with 6 bases in between. The CDR3 reads CASSPVGANVLTF. CDR3 nucleotide sequence: TGTGCCAGCAGCCCCGTCGGGGCCAACGTCCTGACTTTC.

The chain is built from TRBV7-9 and TRBJ1-2; a possible D gene is TRBD1 (6 bases). Per germline, CDR1 SEHNR and CDR2 FQNEAQ (reference sequence). The length of the CDR3 is 15 residues. V was clipped by 0 bases and J by 2 bases, with 10 bases between them. CDR3 in DNA: TGTGCCAGCAGCTTAGCTGGGGGCCACAACTATGGCTACACCTTC. It encodes CASSLAGGHNYGYTF.

This clone was recorded a few times. The rearrangement uses TRBV24-1 and TRBJ2-1, with 11 nucleotides matching TRBD2. The CDR3 is 18 amino acids. V was clipped by 3 bases and J by 6 bases; unmatched bases: 12. The germline V gene encodes CDR1 KGHDR and CDR2 SFDVKD. Here the CDR3 DNA reads TGTGCCACCAGTGATCCTAGCGTACTAGCGGGGGTTTTCAATGAGCAGTTCTTC. It codes for CATSDPSVLAGVFNEQFF.

The rearrangement joins TRBV18 to TRBJ2-7; 8 bases align to TRBD1. Germline V gene data show CDR1 as KGHSH and CDR2 as LQKENI. The CDR3 loop spans 13 amino acids. With V trimmed by 3 bases and J by 3 bases, 1 base remained unmatched. CDR3 sequence: CASSPGQDYEQYF. The CDR3 DNA reads TGTGCCAGCTCACCGGGACAGGACTACGAGCAGTACTTC.

The sample holds one count of this clone. The gene calls are TRBV25-1 and TRBJ1-1, with 7 bases fitting TRBD1. CDR3 size: 16 residues. Per germline, CDR1 MGHDK and CDR2 SYGVNS. V gave up 5 bases and J gave up 3 bases; unmatched junction bases: 12. The CDR3 bases are TGTGCCAGCAGTAATTTTTTTAGGGGGCAGGACACTGAAGCTTTCTTT. The encoded protein is CASSNFFRGQDTEAFF.

About this clone itself: The junction departs from germline at one end; a sequencing error may be responsible. The chain carries TRBV6-4 and TRBJ2-1, with D maybe TRBD1 (6 bases). Germline V gives CDR1 MRHNA, CDR2 SNTAGT. CDR3 length: 15 residues. The CDR3 is CATSPRDNSYNEQFF. CDR3 coding DNA: TGTGCCACCAGTCCCCGGGACAACTCCTACAATGAGCAGTTCTTC.

The chain couples TRBV5-1 to TRBJ1-4; a weak D match, TRBD1 (6 bases). CDR3 size: 18 residues. The ends were cut back, 0 bases at V and 8 bases at J, with 23 bases in the middle. Germline-derived CDR1 and CDR2 are SGHRS and YFSETQ. Here the CDR3 reads CASSLVPPGKGVGEKLFF. The CDR3 DNA reads TGCGCCAGCAGCTTGGTTCCCCCCGGGAAGGGGGTCGGGGAAAAACTGTTTTTT.

The rearrangement links TRBV7-3 to TRBJ2-7; D may be TRBD1 (6 bases). CDR1 is SGHTA, CDR2 FQGTGA, per germline. V was trimmed by 4 bases and J by 2 bases, leaving 15 bases between them. This CDR3 is 15 amino acids long. The CDR3 DNA follows: TGTGCCAGCAGCTCATTGTTAGGACAGCCCTACGAGCAGTACTTC. Its translation is CASSSLLGQPYEQYF.

The V gene is TRBV14, the J gene TRBJ2-3, with 7 bases fitting TRBD2. Germline trimming cut 0 bases from V and 7 bases from J; bases unmatched to any gene: 10. Germline lookup yields CDR1 SGHDN and CDR2 FVKESK. The length of the CDR3 is 16 residues. The CDR3 region has the DNA TGTGCCAGCAGCCAAGATCCCTGGGGGGAGGGAAATACGCAGTATTTT. Translated, it gives CASSQDPWGEGNTQYF.

J is TRBJ1-6 and V is TRBV3-1 (or the pseudogene TRBV3-2); no definite D call. Germline CDR1 and CDR2: LGHDT and YNNKEL (reference sequence). The V end lost 4 bases, the J end lost 7 bases, and 5 bases lay between the germline ends. The CDR3 covers 12 residues. Here the CDR3 DNA reads TGTGCCAGCAGCCGTCAGAATTCACCCCTCCACTTT. Encoded protein: CASSRQNSPLHF.